These 16 T cell receptor delta chains were all obtained from the same sample, sequenced in a study of γδ T cells in repeated Plasmodium falciparum infection. Vgamma9/Vdelta2+ and Vdelta2-negative gammadelta T cells were flow-sorted from PBMC for bulk sequencing. TCRdb re-called the multiplex PCR reads with CATT. The data show 80,000 to 95,000 delta-chain clones, more than 1.4% seen once. Material for sequencing was gamma-delta T cells from blood. The source of these receptors is a pool of human donors (malaria-infected and uninfected, not separated).

This clone was observed at least ten times. TCRdb's listed protein matches a much larger clone and diverges from this DNA's translation at residue 15, likely through a read error; the protein shown comes from the DNA. The chain has TRDV2 and TRDJ1, with 9 bases aligning to TRDD3. The CDR3 sequence is 16 residues long. CDR1 is GEAIGNYY and CDR2 is EKD in the germline V gene. CDR3 sequence (DNA): TGTGCCTGTGACGGACTGGGGGAGCTGTACACCGATAAACTCACCTTT. Translated: CACDGLGELYTDKLTF.

Ten or more counts support this clone. The protein given in TCRdb and the translation of the DNA differ at residue 16, and the sequence presented here derives from the DNA. The V call is TRDV1, the J call TRDJ1, with TRDD3 matching 9 bases. Per germline, CDR1 TSWWSYY and CDR2 QGS. J was trimmed by 4 bases and V by 2 bases; bases with no gene match: 23. CDR3 length equals 21 residues. The CDR3 loop reads CALGENGYWGNRAFWDDKLIF. In DNA form, the CDR3 reads TGTGCTCTTGGGGAAAACGGGTACTGGGGGAATCGGGCCTTTTGGGACGATAAACTCATCTTT.

The V and J genes are TRDV1 and TRDJ1; 10 bases agree with TRDD3. Assignment of the J gene here rests on matching the DNA to germline, because TCRdb gives none. CDR1 TSWWSYY and CDR2 QGS come from the germline V gene. The CDR3 extends over 23 amino acids. CDR3: CALRVNFPLWFRGDTVYTDKLIF. In DNA form, the CDR3 reads TGTGCCCTCCGGGTGAACTTCCCACTTTGGTTTCGGGGGGATACGGTCTACACCGATAAACTCATCTTT.

Comments on this clone: This DNA's translation differs at residue 6 from TCRdb's protein, which comes from a much larger clone; a read error is likely, and the protein shown is translated from the DNA. The chain couples TRDV1 to TRDJ1; no clear D gene. Here the J gene came from matching the DNA to germline, since TCRdb omits it. The CDR3 has 10 residues. Germline CDR1 TSWWSYY, CDR2 QGS. V was cut by 7 bases and J by 7 bases, with 7 bases left in between. The CDR3 reads CALESGKLIF. The CDR3 DNA reads as TGTGCTCTTGAGTCCGGTAAACTCATCTTT.

This clone is medium-sized (0.01 to 0.1%) within its sample. Other nucleotide sequences from this sample produce the same CDR3. This chain links TRDV1 with TRDJ1; no clear D. Trimming took off 2 bases at V and 0 bases at J, with 1 base between the two ends. This CDR3 region has 12 residues. Germline values: CDR1 TSWWSYY, CDR2 QGS. The CDR3 DNA is TGTGCTCTTGGGGAATACACCGATAAACTCATCTTT. This translates into CALGEYTDKLIF.

This clone has at least ten counts. The chain links TRDV1 to TRDJ1; a weak D match, TRDD2 (6 bases). This CDR3 has 20 amino acids. Germline V CDR1 and CDR2: TSWWSYY, QGS. V lost 1 base and J 1 base, leaving 25 bases between the germline ends. The CDR3 DNA follows: TGTGCTCTTGGGGAACCTTTTCCTAGAGCGGATAGGGCCGTCACCGATAAACTCATCTTT. Translated, it gives CALGEPFPRADRAVTDKLIF.

Ten or more counts support this clone. Only one base separates this from a far larger clonotype, so it likely reflects a read error. This CDR3 is also generated by other DNA sequences in the sample. The J gene is uncalled and the V gene is TRDV1; the D segment call TRDD3 is taken from the table without a DNA check. Per germline, CDR1 TSWWSYY and CDR2 QGS. The CDR3 totals 11 residues. CDR3 amino acids: CALGGDVGLIF. CDR3 in DNA: TGTGCTCTCGGGGGGGATGTAGGCCTCATCTTT.

Sample share makes this clone medium-sized. This same CDR3 is encoded by further DNA sequences in the sample. CDR3 nucleotide sequence: TGTGCCTGTGCCTACTTCCTGAACTGGGGGAAACCGGAGGGGTACACCGATAAACTCATCTTT. This sequence encodes CACAYFLNWGKPEGYTDKLIF. The rearrangement links TRDV2 to TRDJ1; TRDD3 matches at 9 bases. Germline-derived CDR1 and CDR2 are GEAIGNYY and EKD. Trimming removed 5 bases from V and 0 bases from J; junction bases left unmatched: 24. This CDR3 has 21 residues.

Turning to this clone: TCRdb's entry gives the protein of a much larger clone, which mismatches this DNA's translation at residue 16, likely from a read error; the protein reported here is translated from the DNA. The genes are TRDV2 and TRDJ2; TRDD3 agrees at 11 bases. The J gene, not given by TCRdb, was assigned here from a germline match of the nucleotide sequence. The germline CDR1 and CDR2 sequences are GEAIGNYY and EKD. The CDR3 has 19 residues. For the CDR3, the DNA is TGTGCCTGTGACACTTTAGACTGGGGGATAACCAATTTGACAGCACGACTCTTCTTT. Translation: CACDTLDWGITNLTARLFF.

This clone has a handful of counts. The CDR3 sequence is CALQFGLGVVGLRTSYRYWGIGGDKLIF. In DNA, the CDR3 is TGTGCTCTTCAATTCGGGCTCGGGGTTGTTGGTCTCCGGACTTCCTACCGATACTGGGGGATAGGAGGCGATAAACTCATCTTT. V and J are TRDV1 and TRDJ1; 11 nucleotides match TRDD3. The J gene is absent in TCRdb and was assigned here via DNA matching to germline. This CDR3 contains 28 residues. Germline CDR1 TSWWSYY, CDR2 QGS. The junction had 48 bases not matched to a gene; V was cut back by 8 bases and J by 4 bases.

This clone was observed a handful of times. This DNA's translation and the protein TCRdb lists, from a much larger clone, do not match at residue 14, likely due to a read error; the protein shown is translated from the DNA. The J gene was not called, though the V gene is TRDV1; no DNA check was done on the table's D call, TRDD3. Germline V gene data show CDR1 as TSWWSYY and CDR2 as QGS. This CDR3 is built from 16 residues. CDR3 protein: CALGDYLASHTDKPIF. The CDR3 nucleotides read TGTGCTCTTGGGGACTATCTTGCCTCTCACACCGATAAACCCATCTTT.

Turning to this clone: This probably arose from a read error, given a far larger clone one base away. The sample holds other DNA sequences that translate to the same CDR3. V usage is TRDV2 and J usage is TRDJ1, with TRDD3 matching over 8 bases. TCRdb leaves out the J gene; it was filled in here by matching the DNA to germline. Per germline, CDR1 GEAIGNYY and CDR2 EKD. Trimming removed 1 base from V and 7 bases from J; junction bases left unmatched: 34. CDR3 length equals 23 residues. As DNA, the CDR3 is TGTGCCTGTGACACTGCCGGTCGGGCCAGGGTCTGGGGGACTCGACCCCTATCGCCTAAACTCATCTTT. Its translation is CACDTAGRARVWGTRPLSPKLIF.

This clone turned up a few times. The J gene is TRDJ1, the V gene TRDV1, with D possibly TRDD2 on 9 matching bases. TCRdb lists no J gene, so it was determined here by aligning the DNA to germline. This CDR3 spans 24 amino acids. Deletions cut 0 bases from V and 2 bases from J, with 37 bases between. The V gene's germline CDR1 is TSWWSYY and CDR2 QGS. Here the CDR3 DNA reads TGTGCTCTTGGGGAACTTCCTTCCTACGGAGGGATACGGAATTTTTGTAGACGGACCGATAAACTCATCTTT. Translated: CALGELPSYGGIRNFCRRTDKLIF.

This clone has at least ten counts. Distinct nucleotide sequences in the sample also encode this CDR3. The chain is built from TRDV1 and TRDJ2; the D gene is possibly TRDD2 (8 bases). The CDR3 length is 20 residues. Per germline, CDR1 TSWWSYY and CDR2 QGS. Trimming cost V 4 bases and J 0 bases, with 24 bases left between them. The CDR3 coding sequence is TGTGCTCTTGGGGCTTCCTACGGTGGATACGGGGGCTCTTTGACAGCACAACTCTTCTTT. It specifies CALGASYGGYGGSLTAQLFF.

Only a few counts were recorded for this clone. One base separates it from a far larger clone, so it is likely a read error. This sample also contains other DNA sequences that code for the same CDR3. The chain employs TRDV1 and TRDJ2, with 9 positions matching TRDD3. Matching the DNA to germline supplied the J gene, which TCRdb does not give. Looked up from germline, CDR1 is TSWWSYY and CDR2 is QGS. CDR3 length: 26 amino acids. CDR3 protein: CALGELALPMKLGDSPSLALTAQLFF. The CDR3 coding sequence is TGTGCTCTTGGAGAACTAGCGCTTCCTATGAAGCTGGGGGATTCTCCTTCCTTAGCTTTGACAGCACAACTCTTCTTT.

Turning to this clone: The TCRdb protein comes from a much larger clone and disagrees with this DNA's translation at residue 19, likely due to a read error; the protein given here is derived from the DNA. The chain carries TRDV1 and TRDJ1, with TRDD3 as a possible D gene (6 bases). Germline CDR1 TSWWSYY, CDR2 QGS. With 1 base removed from V and 2 bases from J, the gap between germline ends came to 47 bases. This CDR3 contains 27 residues. CDR3 residues: CALGEPVSYKLTHTIWWHIWGTDKLIF. DNA for the CDR3: TGTGCTCTTGGGGAACCTGTCTCCTATAAACTCACTCATACTATCTGGTGGCACATATGGGGGACCGATAAACTCATCTTT.